This T cell receptor beta chain was captured by sequencing in a study of cytomegalovirus exposure and HLA in healthy donors (dated by TCRdb to the late 2010s). For context, the study as a whole: The 500 to 700 repertoires of the first cohort and the 95 to 150 validation repertoires were produced on the same platform, according to a later analysis. The study aimed to test whether cataloging public T cell receptors could reveal signatures of past pathogen exposure. To predict cytomegalovirus infection status, the study combined high-throughput TCR immunosequencing, statistical association of individual TCRs with disease status, and machine learning. In addition to the first cohort of 666 subjects, a separate validation cohort of around 110 different subjects was used. What the research found in general, with its limitations: Most TCR sequences were observed very rarely across donors, whereas some public TCRs were present in many individuals. Subsequent analysis determined that TCRs grouped into clusters in the first cohort also showed a tendency toward co-occurrence across the approximately 110 validation repertoires, and 94% of cluster scores exceeded 0. It was suggested by the authors that the approach could potentially be generalized to other disease states and immunological phenotypes. The study listed 164 TCR beta chains as associated with cytomegalovirus. A later analysis lacked HLA typing for the validation cohort, so it scored co-occurrence in that cohort across all 110 or so repertoires. A few of the identified cytomegalovirus-associated TCR beta chains were confirmed in vitro to be specific for cytomegalovirus antigens. The classifier was reported to diagnose cytomegalovirus status with high specificity and sensitivity in both the original and validation cohorts.

Its CDR3 holds 14 amino acids, cysteine through phenylalanine. Just CDR3 DNA is preserved here, 42 bases in frame from base 1. CDR1 LNHDA and CDR2 SQIVND are derived from the germline V gene (reference sequence). After removal of 7 bases from V and 3 bases from J, the junction retains 8 bases not matched to a gene. The donors belonged to the validation cohort of about 120 subjects, which was separate from the roughly 700-subject first cohort. The library was generated by the immunoSEQ multiplex PCR assay. The original pipeline was this. A statistical classification framework was built to diagnose cytomegalovirus status from the catalog of TCR beta chain sequences. The source is immuneACCESS, and TCRdb retained only in-frame sequences with V and J called. Part of the clones is not carried over; for the studies checked, unresolved V genes explain less than half of this, and the remainder is unexplained. V, J and clone size are those of that table, while D and trimming were read from the DNA. The table for this sample lists roughly 95,000 clones; less than 85% of them were counted only once. The ten largest clones add up to 20% to 25% of the sample.

A word on this clone: It lacks a known antigen. Base qualities are not recorded, but no much larger clone differs from it by a single base.

The TCR was taken from a young man in good health and CMV-seropositive. This receptor chain uses TRBV19 and TRBJ2-5, with 7 bases matching TRBD2. What was sequenced was PBMCs. The base sequence is TGTGCCAGTACGGGGGGACCGAAGAAAGAGACCCAGTACTTC. This encodes CASTGGPKKETQYF.